The 20 T cell receptor beta chains below all came from one sample that was sequenced in a study of cytomegalovirus exposure and HLA in healthy donors (dated by TCRdb to about 2017). Receptor libraries were prepared by the immunoSEQ multiplex PCR assay. For the multiplex PCR, a mixture combining 60 forward primers for TCR Vbeta segments and 13 reverse primers for TCR Jbeta segments was used. TCRdb obtained this table from immuneACCESS and retained in-frame rearrangements with V and J assigned. These tables miss some clones; where compared with another copy, unresolved V genes account for less than half of the shortfall, and the remainder is unexplained. This sample gives 100,000 to 150,000 clones in total; around 82% of them show up just once. The ten largest make up approximately 3.9% of the sample. The specimen sequenced was PBMCs. The origin of the receptors is a man aged 40-50 years in good health and CMV-seronegative.

This rearrangement joins TRBV27 to TRBJ1-6, with 7 bases identical to TRBD1. Germline CDR1 reads MNHEY; CDR2 reads SMNVEV (reference sequence). Unmatched junction bases numbered 2, after V lost 2 bases and J lost 7 bases. CDR3 length equals 14 residues. In nucleotides, the CDR3 is TGTGCCAGCAGTTTACAGGGGGTAAATTCACCCCTCCACTTT. Translation gives CASSLQGVNSPLHF.

This rearrangement joins TRBV14 to TRBJ2-2, with 8 nucleotides matching TRBD1. This CDR3 has 16 residues. The V segment lost 2 bases and the J segment 7 bases; nucleotides outside the gene matches: 9. Germline V CDR1 and CDR2: SGHDN, FVKESK. The CDR3 spells CASSQRPRGLNGELFF. The CDR3 bases are TGTGCCAGCAGCCAAAGGCCCAGGGGGCTTAACGGGGAGCTGTTTTTT.

The chain links TRBV11-2 to TRBJ2-5; TRBD2 matches at 7 bases. This CDR3 region has 15 residues. J gave up 5 bases and V 5 bases, and 11 bases lay outside the gene matches. Germline V gene sequence: CDR1 SGHAT, CDR2 FQNNGV. CDR3 in amino acids: CASSRNRLAGETQYF. CDR3 nucleotides: TGTGCCAGCAGCAGGAACAGACTAGCAGGGGAGACCCAGTACTTC.

V usage is TRBV6-1 and J usage is TRBJ1-2, with D perhaps matching TRBD1 (5 bases). V was trimmed by 7 bases and J by 0 bases, leaving 12 bases between them. CDR1 and CDR2 from the germline V gene are MNHNS and SASEGT. The CDR3 covers 14 residues. CDR3 in amino acids: CASTLYRTNYGYTF. CDR3 bases: TGTGCCAGCACCTTGTACAGGACTAACTATGGCTACACCTTC.

This clone was recorded once. This chain uses TRBV5-1 with TRBJ2-1; 7 bases agree with TRBD2. After removal of 5 bases from V and 7 bases from J, the junction contained 15 bases not matched to a gene. Germline V lookup: CDR1 SGHRS, CDR2 YFSETQ. CDR3 length: 16 residues. CDR3 nucleotides: TGCGCCAGCAGTTTAAGCGGGGACTCTTTGGGGAATGAGCAGTTCTTC. Amino acids: CASSLSGDSLGNEQFF. The full variable domain, in which reference TRBV5-1 and TRBJ2-1 provide the parts outside the CDR3, is KAGVTQTPRYLIKTRGQQVTLSCSPISGHRSVSWYQQTPGQGLQFLFEYFSETQRNKGNFPGRFSGRQFSNSRSEMNVSTLELGDSALYLCASSLSGDSLGNEQFFGPGTRLTVL.

Regarding this clone: Sequence at one end of the junction differs from germline and may be a read error. Other DNA sequences in the sample encode the same CDR3. The V call is TRBV6-6, the J call TRBJ2-7, with D maybe TRBD1 (6 bases). In germline, CDR1 is MNHNY, CDR2 SVGAGI (reference sequence). The CDR3 is made up of 16 amino acids. The CDR3 sequence: CASITLPGTNVYEQYF. CDR3 sequence (DNA): TGTGCCAGCATTACCCTTCCCGGGACAAACGTCTACGAACAGTACTTC.

The V gene is TRBV5-1, the J gene TRBJ2-3, with a weak D call TRBD1 (6 bases). The length of the CDR3 is 16 residues. Germline V lookup: CDR1 SGHRS, CDR2 YFSETQ. Trimming removed 4 bases from V and 0 bases from J, with 15 bases in between. The CDR3 region is CASSILTGPSTDTQYF. CDR3 DNA sequence: TGCGCCAGCAGCATACTGACAGGACCAAGCACAGATACGCAGTATTTT.

This chain uses TRBV11-2 with TRBJ1-2, with D unclear. Per germline, CDR1 SGHAT and CDR2 FQNNGV. The CDR3 covers 16 residues. V was trimmed by 0 bases and J by 3 bases, leaving 14 bases between them. The CDR3 region is CASSLDRSVADYGYTF. The CDR3 DNA follows: TGTGCCAGCAGCTTAGATAGGAGTGTGGCAGACTATGGCTACACCTTC.

This clone came up once. V usage is TRBV19 and J usage is TRBJ1-1, with TRBD1 as a possible D gene (6 bases). The germline V gene encodes CDR1 LNHDA and CDR2 SQIVND (reference sequence). The CDR3 covers 12 residues. The V gene lost 4 bases and the J gene lost 6 bases, with 9 bases spanning the gap. The CDR3 DNA follows: TGTGCCAGTAGTACAGGGGTTGCTGAAGCTTTCTTT. Translated: CASSTGVAEAFF.

This chain links TRBV6-1 with TRBJ1-2; possible D gene TRBD1, 5 bases. Germline values: CDR1 MNHNS, CDR2 SASEGT. The CDR3 contains 15 residues. Trimming removed 5 bases from V and 6 bases from J, with 19 bases in between. The CDR3 DNA is TGTGCCAGCAGTCGTAACTATGGGGGAGGCGATGGCTACACCTTC. This codes for CASSRNYGGGDGYTF.

This clone was picked up one time. The chain is built from TRBV4-1 and TRBJ1-1; D not resolved. V dropped 1 base and J dropped 4 bases, with 19 bases sitting between them. The CDR3 length is 17 residues. From germline, CDR1 is MGHRA and CDR2 YSYEKL. CDR3 nucleotide sequence: TGCGCCAGCAGCCAAGTTCTCCAATCAAGAGCCCTCACTGAAGCTTTCTTT. Protein sequence: CASSQVLQSRALTEAFF.

This clone has just a few counts. This chain links TRBV9 with TRBJ1-5; D is perhaps TRBD1 (6 bases). Trimming removed 4 bases from V and 6 bases from J, with 17 bases in between. This CDR3 is 15 amino acids long. The germline V gene has CDR1 SGDLS and CDR2 YYNGEE. CDR3 residues: CASSLGGAMSQPQHF. CDR3 in DNA: TGTGCCAGCAGCCTGGGGGGGGCCATGAGTCAGCCCCAGCATTTT.

The V call is TRBV18, the J call TRBJ1-3; 9 nucleotides line up with TRBD1. The CDR3 is 15 residues long. The V gene end was trimmed by 6 bases and the J gene end by 2 bases; junction bases not matched to a gene: 5. Germline V lookup: CDR1 KGHSH, CDR2 LQKENI. CDR3 nucleotides: TGTGCCAGCTCCCTACAGGGGGCCCCTGGAAACACCATATATTTT. Translated, it gives CASSLQGAPGNTIYF.

The V and J genes are TRBV7-2 and TRBJ1-5, with a possible D match to TRBD1 (5 bases). Trimming left V 5 bases short and J 4 bases short, with 9 bases between. This CDR3 comprises 13 residues. Germline V gene data show CDR1 as SGHTA and CDR2 as FQGNSA. The CDR3 loop is CASSQDRNQPQHF. The DNA of the CDR3 is TGTGCCAGCAGCCAAGACAGAAATCAGCCCCAGCATTTT.

The genes are TRBV13 and TRBJ2-7, with D hard to call. The CDR3 is made up of 12 amino acids. CDR1 and CDR2 from the germline V gene are PRHDT and FYEKMQ (reference sequence). Deletions cut 2 bases from V and 7 bases from J, with 9 bases between. The DNA of the CDR3 is TGTGCCAGCAGCTTACCGGGTTGGGAGCAGTACTTC. This codes for CASSLPGWEQYF.

A few counts support this clone. The J gene is TRBJ2-5, the V gene TRBV6-6; possible D gene TRBD1, 6 bases. The CDR3 is made up of 13 amino acids. From germline, CDR1 is MNHNY and CDR2 SVGAGI (reference sequence). V lost 4 bases and J lost 5, with 11 bases in between. CDR3 in DNA: TGTGCCAGCAGTTTCACAGGGTTGGAGACCCAGTACTTC. As protein: CASSFTGLETQYF.

This chain links TRBV5-1 with TRBJ1-4; D may be TRBD1 (5 bases). This CDR3 has 15 residues. Germline values: CDR1 SGHRS, CDR2 YFSETQ. The V end lost 1 base, the J end lost 7 bases, and 14 bases lay between the germline ends. The DNA for the CDR3 is TGCGCCAGCAGCTTGTCCTTTGGGGCGCGTGAAAAACTGTTTTTT. Protein: CASSLSFGAREKLFF.

Notes on this clone: The junction departs from germline at one end; a sequencing error may be responsible. J is TRBJ2-7 and V is TRBV7-9; 14 bases map to TRBD2. CDR3 length: 19 residues. Per the germline V gene, CDR1 is SEHNR and CDR2 is FQNEAQ (reference sequence). The CDR3 DNA follows: TGTTCCAGCAGCCGGCGGGGGACTAGCGGGGGCACCCAGTCCTACGAGCAGTACTTC. Protein: CSSSRRGTSGGTQSYEQYF.

This clone has just a few counts. The chain has TRBV6-6 and TRBJ1-2; the match to TRBD1 covers 9 bases. V lost 3 bases to trimming and J lost 3 bases; unmatched junction nucleotides: 5. Germline values: CDR1 MNHNY, CDR2 SVGAGI (reference sequence). The CDR3 is 15 amino acids. The CDR3 nucleotides are TGTGCCAGCAGTTATGGGGACAGGGTCTACTATGGCTACACCTTC. This encodes CASSYGDRVYYGYTF.

The rearrangement links TRBV4-1 to TRBJ1-1; D is possibly TRBD1 (5 bases). The V gene lost 7 bases and the J gene lost 5 bases, with 17 bases spanning the gap. The germline V gene has CDR1 MGHRA and CDR2 YSYEKL. This CDR3 region has 14 residues. CDR3 bases: TGCGCCAGCATGGGGCCGGGCTTGGAAACTGAAGCTTTCTTT. Protein sequence: CASMGPGLETEAFF.